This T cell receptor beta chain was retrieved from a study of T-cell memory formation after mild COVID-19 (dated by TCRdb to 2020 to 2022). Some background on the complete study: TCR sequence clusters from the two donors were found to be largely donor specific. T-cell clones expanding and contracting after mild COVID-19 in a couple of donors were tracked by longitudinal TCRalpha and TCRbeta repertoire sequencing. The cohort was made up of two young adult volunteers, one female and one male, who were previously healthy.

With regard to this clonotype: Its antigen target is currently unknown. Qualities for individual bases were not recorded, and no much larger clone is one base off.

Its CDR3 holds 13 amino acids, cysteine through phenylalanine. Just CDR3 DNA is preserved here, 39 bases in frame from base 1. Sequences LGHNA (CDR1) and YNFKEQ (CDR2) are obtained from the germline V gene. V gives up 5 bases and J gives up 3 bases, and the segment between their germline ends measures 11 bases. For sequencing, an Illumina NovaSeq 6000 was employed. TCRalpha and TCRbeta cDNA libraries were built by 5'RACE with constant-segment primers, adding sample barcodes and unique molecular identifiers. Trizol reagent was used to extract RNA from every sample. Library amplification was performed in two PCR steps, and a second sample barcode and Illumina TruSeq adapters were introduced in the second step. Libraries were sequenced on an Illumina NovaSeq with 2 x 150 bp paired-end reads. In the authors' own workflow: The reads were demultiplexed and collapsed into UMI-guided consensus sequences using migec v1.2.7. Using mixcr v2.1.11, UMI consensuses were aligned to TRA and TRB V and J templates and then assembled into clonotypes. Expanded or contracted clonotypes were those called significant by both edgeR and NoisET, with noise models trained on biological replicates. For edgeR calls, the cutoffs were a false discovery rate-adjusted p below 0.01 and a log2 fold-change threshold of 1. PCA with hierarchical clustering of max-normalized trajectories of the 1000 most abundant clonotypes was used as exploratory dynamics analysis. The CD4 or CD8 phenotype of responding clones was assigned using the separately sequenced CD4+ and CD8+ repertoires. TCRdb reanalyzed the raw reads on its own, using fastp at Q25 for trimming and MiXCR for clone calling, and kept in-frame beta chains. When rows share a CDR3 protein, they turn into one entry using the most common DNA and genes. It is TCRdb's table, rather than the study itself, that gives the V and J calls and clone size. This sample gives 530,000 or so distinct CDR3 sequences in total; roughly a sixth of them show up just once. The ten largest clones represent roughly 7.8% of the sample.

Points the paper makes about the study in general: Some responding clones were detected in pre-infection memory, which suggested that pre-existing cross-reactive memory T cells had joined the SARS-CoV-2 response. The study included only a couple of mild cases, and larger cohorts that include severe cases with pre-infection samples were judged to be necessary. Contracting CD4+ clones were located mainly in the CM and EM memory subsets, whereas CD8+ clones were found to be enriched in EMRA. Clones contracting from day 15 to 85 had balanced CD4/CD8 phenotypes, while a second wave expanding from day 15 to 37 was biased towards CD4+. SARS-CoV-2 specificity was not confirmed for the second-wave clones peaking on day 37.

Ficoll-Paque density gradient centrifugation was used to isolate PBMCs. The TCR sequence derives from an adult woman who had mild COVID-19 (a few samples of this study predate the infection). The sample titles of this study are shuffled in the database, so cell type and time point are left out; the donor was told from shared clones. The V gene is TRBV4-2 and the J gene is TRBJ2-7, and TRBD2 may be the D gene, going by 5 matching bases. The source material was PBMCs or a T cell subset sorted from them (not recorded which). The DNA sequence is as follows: TGTGCCAGCAGCGCTGACGGAGGCTACGAGCAGTACTTC. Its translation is CASSADGGYEQYF.